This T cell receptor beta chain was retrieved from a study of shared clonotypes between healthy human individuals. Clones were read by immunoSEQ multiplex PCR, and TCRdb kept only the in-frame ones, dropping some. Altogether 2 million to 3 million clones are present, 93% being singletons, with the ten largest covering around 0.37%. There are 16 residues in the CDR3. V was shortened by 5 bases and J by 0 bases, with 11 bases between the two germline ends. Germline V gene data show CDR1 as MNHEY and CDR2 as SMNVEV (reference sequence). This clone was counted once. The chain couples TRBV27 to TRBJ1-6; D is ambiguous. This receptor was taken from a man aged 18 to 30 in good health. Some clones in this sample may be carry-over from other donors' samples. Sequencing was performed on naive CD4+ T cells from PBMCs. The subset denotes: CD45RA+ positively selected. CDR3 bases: TGTGCCAGCAGTAGGCAGTTAAGCTCCTATAATTCACCCCTCCACTTT. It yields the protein CASSRQLSSYNSPLHF.